This passage covers 9 T cell receptor beta chains from one sample sequenced in a study of T cells in Graves' hyperthyroidism and ophthalmopathy. Amplified TCR beta CDR3 regions derived from RNA transcripts. RT-PCR in the first round (using the HTBI primer set) targeted the TCR CDR3. TCRdb independently ran MiXCR on the multiplex PCR reads; one entry per CDR3 protein. This repertoire shows 450,000 to 500,000 distinct CDR3 sequences, 22% found once; its top ten account for 49%. Sequenced material: blood. The source is a woman aged 70-85 years with Graves' ophthalmopathy.

This clonotype occurred many times. The chain recombines TRBV12-3 or TRBV12-4 with TRBJ1-2; 9 nucleotides match TRBD1. The trim removed 2 bases at V and 6 bases at J, leaving 10 bases unmatched. This CDR3 is 16 amino acids long. This CDR3 reads CASSLTPGQGGDGYTF. The CDR3 DNA follows: TGTGCCAGCAGTTTAACCCCGGGACAGGGTGGCGATGGCTACACCTTC.

The chain joins TRBV20-1 to TRBJ1-1; TRBD1 aligns across 8 bases. This CDR3 is built from 12 residues. The germline V gene encodes CDR1 DFQATT and CDR2 SNEGSKA (reference sequence). V lost 8 bases, J lost 5 bases, and 7 bases stayed unmatched. The DNA for the CDR3 is TGCAGTAAACAGGGGGATGGGACTGAAGCTTTCTTT. The encoded protein is CSKQGDGTEAFF.

CDR3 region: CASSRTMMNSPLHF. The CDR3, as DNA: TGTGCCAGCAGCCGGACAATGATGAATTCACCCCTCCACTTT. The chain carries TRBV7-2 and TRBJ1-6; possible D gene TRBD1, 5 bases. This CDR3 is 14 amino acids long. Per germline, CDR1 SGHTA and CDR2 FQGNSA. With 5 bases removed from V and 7 bases from J, the gap between germline ends came to 12 bases.

The chain has TRBV3-1 and TRBJ1-2; no reliable D call. This CDR3 has 13 amino acids. The V gene lost 4 bases and the J gene lost 8 bases, with 14 bases spanning the gap. Germline CDR1 LGHDT, CDR2 YNNKEL (reference sequence). CDR3 loop: CASSPGLLGGYTF. The CDR3 region has the DNA TGTGCCAGCAGCCCCGGCCTGCTGGGAGGCTACACCTTC.

The chain uses TRBV12-3 or TRBV12-4 and TRBJ1-2; D remains ambiguous. The CDR3 is 13 amino acids. V was pared by 3 bases and J by 0 bases, with 5 bases between. This CDR3 reads CASSFYANYGYTF. The CDR3 DNA reads TGTGCCAGCAGTTTCTATGCTAACTATGGCTACACCTTC.

This clonotype was seen many times. The gene calls are TRBV7-6 and TRBJ1-2; TRBD1 matches 7 bases. Looked up from germline, CDR1 is SGHVS and CDR2 is FNYEAQ. V lost 4 bases, J lost 8 bases, and 16 bases stayed unmatched. The CDR3 covers 16 residues. CDR3 in DNA: TGTGCCAGCAGCTACCATACCACAGGGGTATCGCGAGGCTACACCTTC. The encoded protein is CASSYHTTGVSRGYTF.

Turning to this clonotype: A much bigger clone sits one base away, suggesting this may be a read error. Because the CDR3 is missing its conserved closing phenylalanine or tryptophan, this is likely a read error. The gene calls are TRBV11-2 and TRBJ2-7; tentatively, D is TRBD1 (5 bases). This CDR3 is built from 13 residues. V was trimmed by 10 bases and J by 6 bases, leaving 19 bases between them. The germline V gene has CDR1 SGHAT and CDR2 FQNNGV. Here the CDR3 DNA reads TGTGCCACATCCGAGACAGTTCGATCCGAGCAGTACCTC. Its protein is CATSETVRSEQYL.

This clonotype occurred many times. The chain combines TRBV9 with TRBJ2-1, with 7 bases matching TRBD2. V lost 0 bases, J lost 4 bases, and 4 bases stayed unmatched. Germline V gene data show CDR1 as SGDLS and CDR2 as YYNGEE. The CDR3 runs to 15 residues. The CDR3 sequence: CASSVVGGGYNEQFF. The CDR3 nucleotides are TGTGCCAGCAGCGTAGTGGGGGGAGGGTACAATGAGCAGTTCTTC.

This clonotype was found a few times. The rearrangement uses TRBV7-3 and TRBJ2-3, with 8 bases fitting TRBD2. This CDR3 is built from 15 residues. V shed 5 bases, J shed 2 bases, and the junction held 6 bases outside the gene matches. Germline-derived CDR1 and CDR2 are SGHTA and FQGTGA. Here the CDR3 reads CASSPSGSNTDTQYF. CDR3 in DNA: TGTGCCAGCAGCCCTAGCGGGTCTAACACAGATACGCAGTATTTT.